This T cell receptor (beta chain) was sequenced during a study of cytomegalovirus exposure and HLA in healthy donors. Study overall: Within an early data release were approximately 85 million unique TCRs drawn from HLA-typed donors. Study-level results: HLA allele associations emerged for 16,951 TCR beta sequences in a later analysis, at 0.05 false discovery rate.

Worth noting for this clone: Its cognate antigen is unknown.

It was with 60 Vbeta and 13 Jbeta primers that the PCR ran. The table came from immunoSEQ multiplex PCR; TCRdb's copy has only in-frame clones and leaves some out. The table has about 82,000 clones, approximately 74% seen once. The receptor was derived from a woman aged 45 to 65 in good health and CMV-seropositive. The specimen was PBMCs.

The CDR3 loop is CASSLAGGANEQFF. DNA of the CDR3: TGTGCCAGCAGCCTCGCGGGGGGGGCGAATGAGCAGTTCTTC. V and J are TRBV7-8 and TRBJ2-1, with 9 bases aligning to TRBD2. The germline CDR1 and CDR2 sequences are SGHVS and FQNEAQ. Losses at the gene ends were 5 bases for V and 7 bases for J; bases not matched to a gene: 6. The length of the CDR3 is 14 residues.